These 4 T cell receptor beta chains originate from one sample sequenced in a study of beta chain features in type 1 diabetes. The whole isolated RNA underwent reverse transcription, so sequencing captured expressed TCRB transcripts. Produced via immunoSEQ multiplex PCR; TCRdb's table is partial and in-frame only. Of about 620,000 clones in the sample, 15% to 18% were seen once. Sequencing input: naive CD4+ T cells from blood. The receptors were sampled from a man aged 18-30 years in good health.

The rearrangement joins TRBV20-1 to TRBJ2-1; D is unresolved. Germline values: CDR1 DFQATT, CDR2 SNEGSKA (reference sequence). V was shortened by 6 bases and J by 12 bases, with 15 bases between the two germline ends. This CDR3 comprises 11 residues. The CDR3 region has the DNA TGCAGTGCGATAATCCCGCTTGGGCAGTTCTTC. Amino acid sequence: CSAIIPLGQFF.

This clone was recorded a few times. This sequence joins TRBV9 and TRBJ2-3, with 8 bases lining up with TRBD2. Per germline, CDR1 SGDLS and CDR2 YYNGEE. The CDR3 runs 14 residues. V was pared by 7 bases and J by 1 base, with 5 bases of the junction left unmatched. CDR3 nucleotides: TGTGCCAGCGCGGCAGCGGGGGGCACAGATACGCAGTATTTT. As protein: CASAAAGGTDTQYF. Full variable domain (outside the CDR3, taken from reference TRBV9 and TRBJ2-3): DSGVTQTPKHLITATGQRVTLRCSPRSGDLSVYWYQQSLDQGLQFLIQYYNGEERAKGNILERFSAQQFPDLHSELNLSSLELGDSALYFCASAAAGGTDTQYFGPGTRLTVL.

This chain joins TRBV29-1 and TRBJ2-1; D is ambiguous. The germline gives CDR1 SQVTM, CDR2 ANQGSEA. V was cut by 7 bases and J by 10 bases, with 17 bases left in between. This CDR3 comprises 12 residues. CDR3 bases: TGCAGCGCTGGTGTAATATCGAGCGAGCAGTTCTTC. Translated, it gives CSAGVISSEQFF.

This clone was counted between two and nine times. J is TRBJ2-5 and V is TRBV11-2; D uncertain. V was trimmed by 2 bases and J by 3 bases, leaving 4 bases between them. Germline CDR1 is SGHAT and CDR2 is FQNNGV. This CDR3 is 12 amino acids long. CDR3 DNA: TGTGCCAGCAGCTTAAGGAAAGAGACCCAGTACTTC. Residues: CASSLRKETQYF.